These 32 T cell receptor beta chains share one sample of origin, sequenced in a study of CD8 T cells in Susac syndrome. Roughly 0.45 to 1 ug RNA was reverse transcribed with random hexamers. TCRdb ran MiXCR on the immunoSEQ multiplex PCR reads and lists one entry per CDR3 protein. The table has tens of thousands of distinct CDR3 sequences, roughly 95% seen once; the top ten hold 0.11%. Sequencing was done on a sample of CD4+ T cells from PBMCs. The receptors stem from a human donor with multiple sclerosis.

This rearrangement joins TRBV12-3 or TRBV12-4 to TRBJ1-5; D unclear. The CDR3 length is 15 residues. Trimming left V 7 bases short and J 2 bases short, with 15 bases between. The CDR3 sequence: CASTQKGIGNQPQHF. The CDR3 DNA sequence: TGTGCCAGCACCCAAAAGGGAATTGGCAATCAGCCCCAGCATTTT.

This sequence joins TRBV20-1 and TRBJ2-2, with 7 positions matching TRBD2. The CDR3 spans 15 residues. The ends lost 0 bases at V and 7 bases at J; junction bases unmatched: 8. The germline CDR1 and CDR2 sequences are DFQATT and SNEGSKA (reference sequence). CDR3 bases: TGCAGTGCTAGAGATGGGGCGGGGGAAGTCGGGGAGCTGTTTTTT. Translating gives CSARDGAGEVGELFF.

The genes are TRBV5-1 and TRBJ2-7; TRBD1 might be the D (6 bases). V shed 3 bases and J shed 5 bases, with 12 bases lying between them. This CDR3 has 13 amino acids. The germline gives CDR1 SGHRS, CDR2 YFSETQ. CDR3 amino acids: CASSYRVQDEQYF. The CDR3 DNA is TGCGCCAGCAGCTACAGGGTGCAGGACGAGCAGTACTTC.

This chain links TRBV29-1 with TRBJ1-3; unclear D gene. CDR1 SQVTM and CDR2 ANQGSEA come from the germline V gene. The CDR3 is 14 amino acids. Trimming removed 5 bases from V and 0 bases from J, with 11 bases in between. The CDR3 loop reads CSVNPASSGNTIYF. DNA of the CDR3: TGCAGCGTTAACCCGGCGAGCTCTGGAAACACCATATATTTT.

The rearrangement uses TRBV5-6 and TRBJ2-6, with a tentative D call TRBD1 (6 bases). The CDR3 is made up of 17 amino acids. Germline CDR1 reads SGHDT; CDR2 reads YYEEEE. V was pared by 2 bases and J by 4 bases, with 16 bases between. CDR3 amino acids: CASSFRQVNSGANVLTF. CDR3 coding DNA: TGTGCCAGCAGCTTCAGACAGGTTAACTCCGGGGCCAACGTCCTGACTTTC.

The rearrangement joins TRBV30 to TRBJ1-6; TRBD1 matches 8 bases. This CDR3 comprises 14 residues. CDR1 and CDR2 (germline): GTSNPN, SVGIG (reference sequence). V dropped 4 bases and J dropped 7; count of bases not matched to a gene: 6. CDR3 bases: TGTGCCTGGACGGCGGACAGGGCGAATTCACCCCTCCACTTT. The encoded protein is CAWTADRANSPLHF. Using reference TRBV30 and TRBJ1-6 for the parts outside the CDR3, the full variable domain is SQTIHQWPATLVQPVGSPLSLECTVEGTSNPNLYWYRQAAGRGLQLLFYSVGIGQISSEVPQNLSASRPQDRQFILSSKKLLLSDSGFYLCAWTADRANSPLHFGNGTRLTVT.

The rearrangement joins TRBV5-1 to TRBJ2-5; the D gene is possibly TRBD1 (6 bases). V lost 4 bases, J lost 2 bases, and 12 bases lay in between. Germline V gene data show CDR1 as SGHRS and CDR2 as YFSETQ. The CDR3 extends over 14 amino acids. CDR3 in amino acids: CASSQTDSQETQYF. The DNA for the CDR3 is TGCGCCAGCAGCCAAACGGACAGTCAAGAGACCCAGTACTTC.

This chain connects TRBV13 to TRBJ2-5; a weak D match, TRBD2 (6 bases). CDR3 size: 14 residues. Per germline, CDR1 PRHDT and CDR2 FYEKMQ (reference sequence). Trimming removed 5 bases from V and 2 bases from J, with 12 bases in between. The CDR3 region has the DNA TGTGCCAGCAGCACCCTCGGAGGGCAAGAGACCCAGTACTTC. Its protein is CASSTLGGQETQYF. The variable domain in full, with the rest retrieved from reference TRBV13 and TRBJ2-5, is AAGVIQSPRHLIKEKRETATLKCYPIPRHDTVYWYQQGPGQDPQFLISFYEKMQSDKGSIPDRFSAQQFSDYHSELNMSSLELGDSALYFCASSTLGGQETQYFGPGTRLLVL.

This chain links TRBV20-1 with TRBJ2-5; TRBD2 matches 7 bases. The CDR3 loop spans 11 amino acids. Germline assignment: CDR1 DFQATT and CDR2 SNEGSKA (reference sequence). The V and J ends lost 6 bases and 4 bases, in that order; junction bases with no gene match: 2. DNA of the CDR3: TGCAGTGCCGGGGAGGGAGAGACCCAGTACTTC. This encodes CSAGEGETQYF.

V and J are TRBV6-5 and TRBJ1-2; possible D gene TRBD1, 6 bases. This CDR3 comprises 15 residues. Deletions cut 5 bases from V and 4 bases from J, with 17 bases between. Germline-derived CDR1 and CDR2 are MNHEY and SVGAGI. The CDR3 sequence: CASSPPGHHPYGYTF. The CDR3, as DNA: TGTGCCAGCAGTCCACCGGGACACCACCCCTATGGCTACACCTTC.

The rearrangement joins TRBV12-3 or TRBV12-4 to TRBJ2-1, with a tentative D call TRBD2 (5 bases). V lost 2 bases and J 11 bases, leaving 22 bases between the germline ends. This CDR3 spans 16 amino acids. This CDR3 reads CASSLHSSGSVGKQFF. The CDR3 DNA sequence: TGTGCCAGCAGTTTACACTCTTCGGGGAGCGTGGGGAAGCAGTTCTTC.

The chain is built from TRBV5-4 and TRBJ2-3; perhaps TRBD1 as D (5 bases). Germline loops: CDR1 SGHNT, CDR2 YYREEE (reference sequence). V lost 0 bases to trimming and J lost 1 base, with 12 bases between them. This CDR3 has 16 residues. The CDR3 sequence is CASSLAMGPRTDTQYF. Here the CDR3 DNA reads TGTGCCAGCAGCTTGGCCATGGGGCCGCGCACAGATACGCAGTATTTT.

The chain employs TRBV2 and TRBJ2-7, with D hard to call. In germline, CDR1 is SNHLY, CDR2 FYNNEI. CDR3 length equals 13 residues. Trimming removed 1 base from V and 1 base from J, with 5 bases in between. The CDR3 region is CASSEVRSYEQYF. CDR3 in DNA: TGTGCCAGCAGTGAAGTCCGATCCTACGAGCAGTACTTC.

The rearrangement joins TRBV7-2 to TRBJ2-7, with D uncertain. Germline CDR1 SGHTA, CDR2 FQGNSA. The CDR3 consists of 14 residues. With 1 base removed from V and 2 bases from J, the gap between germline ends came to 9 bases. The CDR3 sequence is CASSLGMQAYEQYF. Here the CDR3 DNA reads TGTGCCAGCAGCTTAGGGATGCAGGCCTACGAGCAGTACTTC.

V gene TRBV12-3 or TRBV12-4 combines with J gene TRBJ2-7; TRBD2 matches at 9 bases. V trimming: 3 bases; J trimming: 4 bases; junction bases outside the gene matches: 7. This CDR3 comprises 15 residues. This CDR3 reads CASSFALAGRYEQYF. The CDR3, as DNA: TGTGCCAGCAGTTTTGCGCTAGCGGGGAGATACGAGCAGTACTTC.

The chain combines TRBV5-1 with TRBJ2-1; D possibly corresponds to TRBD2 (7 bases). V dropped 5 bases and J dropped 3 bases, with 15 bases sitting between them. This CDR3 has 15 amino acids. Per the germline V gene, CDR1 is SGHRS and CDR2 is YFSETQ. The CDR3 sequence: CASSNGGASYNEQFF. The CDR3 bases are TGCGCCAGCAGTAATGGGGGGGCAAGCTACAATGAGCAGTTCTTC.

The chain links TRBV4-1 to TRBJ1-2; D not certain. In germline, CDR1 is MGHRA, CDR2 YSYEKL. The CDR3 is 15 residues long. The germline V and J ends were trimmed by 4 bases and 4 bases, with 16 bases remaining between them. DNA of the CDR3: TGCGCCAGCAGCCGCAGCCCCGAGAGTTCCTATGGCTACACCTTC. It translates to CASSRSPESSYGYTF.

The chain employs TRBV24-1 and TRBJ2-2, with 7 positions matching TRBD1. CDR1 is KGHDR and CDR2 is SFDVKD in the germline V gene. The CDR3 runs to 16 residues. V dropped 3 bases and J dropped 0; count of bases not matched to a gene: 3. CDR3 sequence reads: CATSDLDRANTGELFF. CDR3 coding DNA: TGTGCCACCAGTGATCTCGACAGGGCGAACACCGGGGAGCTGTTTTTT.

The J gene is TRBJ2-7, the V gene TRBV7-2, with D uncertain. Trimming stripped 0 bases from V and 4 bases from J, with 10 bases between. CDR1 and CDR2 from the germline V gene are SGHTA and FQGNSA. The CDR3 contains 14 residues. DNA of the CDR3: TGTGCCAGCAGCTTAGCGCTGGTCAATTACGAGCAGTACTTC. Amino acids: CASSLALVNYEQYF.

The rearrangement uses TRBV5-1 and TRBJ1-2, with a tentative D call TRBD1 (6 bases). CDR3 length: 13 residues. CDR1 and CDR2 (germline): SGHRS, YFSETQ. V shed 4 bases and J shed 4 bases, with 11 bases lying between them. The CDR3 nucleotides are TGCGCCAGCAGCGCGGACAGTACCTATGGCTACACCTTC. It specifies CASSADSTYGYTF.

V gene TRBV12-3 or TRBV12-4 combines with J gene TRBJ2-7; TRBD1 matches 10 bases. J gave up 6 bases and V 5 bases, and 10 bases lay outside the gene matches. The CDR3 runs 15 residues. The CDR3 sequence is CASSRNRDRGGEQYF. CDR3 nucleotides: TGTGCCAGCAGTCGGAACCGGGACAGGGGAGGCGAGCAGTACTTC.

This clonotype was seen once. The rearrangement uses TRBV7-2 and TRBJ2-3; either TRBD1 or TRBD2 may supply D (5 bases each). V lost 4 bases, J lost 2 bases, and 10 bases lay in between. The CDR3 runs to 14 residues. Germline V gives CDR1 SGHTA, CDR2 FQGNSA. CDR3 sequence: CASSSLGTTDTQYF. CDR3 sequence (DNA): TGTGCCAGCAGCTCCCTCGGGACCACAGATACGCAGTATTTT. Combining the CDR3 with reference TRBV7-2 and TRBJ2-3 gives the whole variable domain GAGVSQSPSNKVTEKGKDVELRCDPISGHTALYWYRQSLGQGLEFLIYFQGNSAPDKSGLPSDRFSAERTGGSVSTLTIQRTQQEDSAVYLCASSSLGTTDTQYFGPGTRLTVL.

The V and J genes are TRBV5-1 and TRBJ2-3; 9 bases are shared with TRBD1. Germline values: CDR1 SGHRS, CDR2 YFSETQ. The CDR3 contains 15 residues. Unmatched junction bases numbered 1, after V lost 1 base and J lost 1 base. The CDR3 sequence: CASSLWTGGTDTQYF. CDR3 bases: TGCGCCAGCAGCTTGTGGACAGGGGGCACAGATACGCAGTATTTT.

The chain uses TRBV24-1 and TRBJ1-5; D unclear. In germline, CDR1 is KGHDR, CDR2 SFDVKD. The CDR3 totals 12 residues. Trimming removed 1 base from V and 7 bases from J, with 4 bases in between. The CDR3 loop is CATSDLGQPQHF. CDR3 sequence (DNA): TGTGCCACCAGTGATTTAGGCCAGCCCCAGCATTTT.

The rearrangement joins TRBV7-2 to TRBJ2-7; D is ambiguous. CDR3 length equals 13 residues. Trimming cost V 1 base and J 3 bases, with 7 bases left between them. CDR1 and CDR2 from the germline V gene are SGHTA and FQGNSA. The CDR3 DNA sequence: TGTGCCAGCAGCTTAGAGGCCGGCTACGAGCAGTACTTC. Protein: CASSLEAGYEQYF.

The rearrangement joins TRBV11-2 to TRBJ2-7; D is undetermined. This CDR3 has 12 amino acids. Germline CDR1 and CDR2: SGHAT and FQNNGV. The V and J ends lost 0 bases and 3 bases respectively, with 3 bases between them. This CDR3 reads CASSLERYEQYF. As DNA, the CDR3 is TGTGCCAGCAGCTTAGAGCGCTACGAGCAGTACTTC.

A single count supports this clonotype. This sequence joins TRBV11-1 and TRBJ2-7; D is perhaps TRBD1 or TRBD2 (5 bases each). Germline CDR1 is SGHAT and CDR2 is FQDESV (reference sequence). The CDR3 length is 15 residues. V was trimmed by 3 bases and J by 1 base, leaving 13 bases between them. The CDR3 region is CASSFRRDGSYEQYF. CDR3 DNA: TGTGCCAGCAGCTTTCGACGGGACGGGTCCTACGAGCAGTACTTC.

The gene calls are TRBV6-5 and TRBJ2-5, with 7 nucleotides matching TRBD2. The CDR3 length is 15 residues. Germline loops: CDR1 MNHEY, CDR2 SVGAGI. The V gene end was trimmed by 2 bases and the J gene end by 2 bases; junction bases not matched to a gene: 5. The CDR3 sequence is CASSYVGLGQETQYF. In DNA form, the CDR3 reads TGTGCCAGCAGTTACGTAGGACTAGGGCAAGAGACCCAGTACTTC.

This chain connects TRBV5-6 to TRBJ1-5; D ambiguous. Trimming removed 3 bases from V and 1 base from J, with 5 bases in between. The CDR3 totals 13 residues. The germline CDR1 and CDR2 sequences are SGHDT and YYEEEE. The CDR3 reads CASSSGSNQPQHF. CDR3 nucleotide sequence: TGTGCCAGCAGCTCTGGGAGCAATCAGCCCCAGCATTTT.

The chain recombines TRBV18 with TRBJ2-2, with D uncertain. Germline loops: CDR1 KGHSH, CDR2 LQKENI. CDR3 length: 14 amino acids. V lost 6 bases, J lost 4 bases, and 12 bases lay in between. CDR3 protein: CASSLTRATGELFF. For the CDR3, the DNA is TGTGCCAGCTCGCTCACAAGGGCCACCGGGGAGCTGTTTTTT.

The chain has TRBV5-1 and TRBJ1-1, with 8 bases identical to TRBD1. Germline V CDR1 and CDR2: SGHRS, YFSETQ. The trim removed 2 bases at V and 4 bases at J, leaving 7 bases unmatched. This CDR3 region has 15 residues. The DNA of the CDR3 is TGCGCCAGCAGCTTCCTGACAGGGGTGGGCACTGAAGCTTTCTTT. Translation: CASSFLTGVGTEAFF.

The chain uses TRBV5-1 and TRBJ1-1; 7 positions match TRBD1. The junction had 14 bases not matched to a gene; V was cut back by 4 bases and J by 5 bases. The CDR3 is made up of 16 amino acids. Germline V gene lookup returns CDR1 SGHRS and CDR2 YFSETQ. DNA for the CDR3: TGCGCCAGCAGCCCGTACGTCACAACAGGGGAAACTGAAGCTTTCTTT. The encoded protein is CASSPYVTTGETEAFF.